This TCR beta chain is drawn from a study of identical twins (dated by TCRdb to between 2015 and 2016). Some background on the complete study: To test whether fetal clonotypes persist, the study used deep sequencing on TCR alpha and beta repertoires from monozygotic twins, unrelated adults of various ages, and cord blood. Replicate twin experiments were performed at different times using different library preparation protocols to rule out contamination. Study-wide findings and limitations: In monozygotic twins, out-of-frame TCR alpha sharing was systematically underestimated by recombination models, although the models agreed with sharing between unrelated individuals. Because the same donors could not be followed over many years, the conclusions depended on cross-sectional statistical analysis. Out-of-frame TCR alpha sequences shared between twins showed an excess of low generation-probability sequences compared with coincidental sharing between unrelated individuals. Abundant cord blood beta clonotypes had fewer insertions, young adult naive repertoires showed a similar but weaker trend, and memory repertoires showed no such trend. Invariant T cells such as MAIT and iNKT could partly confound zero-insertion analyses, although diverse VJ usage argued against such confounding for most clonotypes. A weaker excess of twin sharing was found in beta out-of-frame sequences because the signal-to-noise ratio was lowered by fewer shared sequences.

As encoded in the germline V gene (reference sequence), CDR1 is LGHDT while CDR2 is YNNKEL. Reading from cysteine to phenylalanine, the CDR3 counts 21 amino acids. Only the CDR3 part of the read is kept: 63 bases, read in frame from the first base. For this chain, trimming is 3 bases at the V end and 0 bases at the J end, and the number of junction bases without a gene match is 13. Libraries came from 5' RACE. The data were produced on an Illumina HiSeq 2000. Template switching introduced a universal primer binding site; the final cDNA contained a unique molecular identifier, enabling accurate counting of TCR cDNA molecules. Specific primers in the conserved constant-segment region were used to synthesize first-strand cDNA for TCR alpha and beta chains. To control for contamination, every cDNA library was double barcoded, receiving both a SMART-Mk sample barcode and Illumina barcodes. TruSeq adapter sequences, together with Illumina sample barcodes, were added in two successive PCR steps. TCR alpha and beta cDNA libraries were sequenced on the Illumina HiSeq platform with custom primers. The published analysis was carried out like this. MiGEC was used to process raw reads and extract unique molecular identifiers, and MiXCR was used to find CDR3 positions. For each individual, recombination models were inferred using an EM algorithm with the repgenHMM and IGoR tools. Shared clonotype analysis was performed with the tcR package in R, normalizing sharing by the product of cloneset sizes. Out-of-frame nonproductive sequences were analyzed to study raw recombination free of thymic and clonal selection effects. TCRdb applied fastp at Q25 and MiXCR to the public reads, then kept only in-frame beta chains. Each CDR3 protein appears once, grouped with its most common genes and DNA. TCRdb's processing, not the authors' own work, is the source of the V and J calls. The sample records 350,000 to 450,000 distinct CDR3 sequences, 18% of which are singletons. 12% of the sample comes from the top ten.

Every donor in the study was a healthy Caucasian. The researchers also sequenced three unrelated adults who were not twins: a male aged 18 to 29, a male aged 50 to 59, and a female aged 50 to 59. Miltenyi CD45RO+ enrichment and human naive T-cell isolation kits were used to isolate memory (CD45RO+) and naive T cells from PBMC. Of note for this clonotype: Its antigen is still unknown. No quality values exist for individual bases; no much larger clone is one base distant.

Sequencing used naive T cells sorted from blood. Reading the label with the study, this specimen's cell subset or site is: cells isolated with a human naive T-cell isolation kit. Rearrangement joined TRBV3-1 to TRBJ2-2, with 13 bases matching TRBD2. The sequence came from a man in his forties or fifties in good health. The nucleotides are TGTGCCAGCAGCCAGGTACCGGGACTAGCGGGATTCTCAGCGAACACCGGGGAGCTGTTTTTT. This yields the protein CASSQVPGLAGFSANTGELFF. The CDR3 plus the reference TRBV3-1 and TRBJ2-2 genes for the other parts give the full variable domain: DTAVSQTPKYLVTQMGNDKSIKCEQNLGHDTMYWYKQDSKKFLKIMFSYNNKELIINETVPNRFSPKSPDKAHLNLHINSLELGDSAVYFCASSQVPGLAGFSANTGELFFGEGSRLTVL.